Listed below are T cell receptor beta chains from one sample, sequenced in a study of blood T cell repertoires in COVID-19. Only in-frame clones appear in the TCRdb table, and some are missing; sequencing was by immunoSEQ multiplex PCR. The sample lists 500,000 or so clones, roughly 87% occurring once. The sample consisted of PBMCs or T cells enriched from blood (not recorded which). The receptor source for this set is a woman between 18 and 29 years old who had recovered from COVID-19. The CDR3 runs from the conserved cysteine through the conserved F or W. D genes are given only for firm matches. A clone size is listed for some rows: how often the clone was seen (once, few, many), or a class if it is expanded.

clone size: NA; D gene: NA; J gene: TRBJ2-1; V gene: TRBV7-2; CDR3 protein: CASSLGALYNEQFF; CDR3 DNA: TGTGCCAGCAGCTTAGGGGCCCTCTACAATGAGCAGTTCTTC
clone size: NA; D gene: NA; J gene: TRBJ2-7; V gene: TRBV4-2; CDR3 protein: CASSQDLLETYEQYF; CDR3 DNA: TGTGCCAGCAGCCAAGATCTCCTCGAGACCTACGAGCAGTACTTC
clone size: NA; D gene: NA; J gene: TRBJ1-1; V gene: TRBV11-2; CDR3 protein: CASSTEGETEAFF; CDR3 DNA: TGTGCCAGCAGCACCGAGGGGGAGACTGAAGCTTTCTTT
clone size: NA; D gene: TRBD1; J gene: TRBJ2-1; V gene: TRBV9; CDR3 protein: CASSPRDRVYNEQFF; CDR3 DNA: TGTGCCAGCAGCCCCCGGGACAGGGTCTACAATGAGCAGTTCTTC
clone size: once; D gene: TRBD2; J gene: TRBJ2-1; V gene: TRBV7-2; CDR3 protein: CASSPIAGYNEQFF; CDR3 DNA: TGTGCCAGCAGCCCCATAGCGGGGTACAATGAGCAGTTCTTC
clone size: NA; D gene: NA; J gene: TRBJ2-5; V gene: TRBV29-1; CDR3 protein: CSVIRGLQETQYF; CDR3 DNA: TGCAGCGTTATTAGGGGTCTCCAAGAGACCCAGTACTTC
clone size: NA; D gene: NA; J gene: TRBJ2-1; V gene: TRBV27; CDR3 protein: CASSLGRGYYGEQFF; CDR3 DNA: TGTGCCAGCAGTTTGGGTAGGGGCTATTATGGTGAGCAGTTCTTC
clone size: NA; D gene: NA; J gene: TRBJ1-2; V gene: TRBV10-3; CDR3 protein: CAISELAGEGYTF; CDR3 DNA: TGTGCCATCAGTGAGTTGGCAGGGGAAGGCTACACCTTC
clone size: NA; D gene: TRBD1; J gene: TRBJ1-4; V gene: TRBV28; CDR3 protein: CASTLDRAGKLFF; CDR3 DNA: TGTGCCAGCACCTTGGACAGGGCGGGAAAACTGTTTTTT
clone size: NA; D gene: NA; J gene: TRBJ1-6; V gene: TRBV7-2; CDR3 protein: CASSYLYRNSPLHF; CDR3 DNA: TGTGCCAGCAGTTACCTATACAGGAATTCACCCCTCCACTTT
clone size: NA; D gene: NA; J gene: TRBJ1-2; V gene: TRBV18; CDR3 protein: CASSPLGYTF; CDR3 DNA: TGTGCCAGCTCACCTCTCGGCTACACCTTC
clone size: NA; D gene: NA; J gene: TRBJ1-4; V gene: TRBV7-2; CDR3 protein: CASSLVLFGDEKLFF; CDR3 DNA: TGTGCCAGCAGCTTAGTATTATTTGGAGATGAAAAACTGTTTTTT
clone size: few; D gene: NA; J gene: TRBJ2-7; V gene: TRBV9; CDR3 protein: CASSPSGTRTHEQYF; CDR3 DNA: TGTGCCAGCAGCCCCTCCGGGACACGGACCCACGAGCAGTACTTC
clone size: NA; D gene: NA; J gene: TRBJ1-5; V gene: TRBV5-4; CDR3 protein: CASSLLNSGPQHF; CDR3 DNA: TGTGCCAGCAGCCTGTTAAACTCCGGGCCCCAGCATTTT
clone size: NA; D gene: NA; J gene: TRBJ1-5; V gene: TRBV25-1; CDR3 protein: CASSARTRTRSNQPQHF; CDR3 DNA: TGTGCCAGCAGTGCGCGCACGCGGACACGCAGCAATCAGCCCCAGCATTTT
clone size: NA; D gene: TRBD1; J gene: TRBJ1-2; V gene: TRBV24-1; CDR3 protein: CATSATDRAGYTF; CDR3 DNA: TGTGCCACCAGTGCTACTGACAGGGCTGGCTACACCTTC
clone size: NA; D gene: TRBD1; J gene: TRBJ1-2; V gene: TRBV5-1; CDR3 protein: CASKQGEEDGYTF; CDR3 DNA: TGCGCCAGCAAGCAGGGGGAGGAGGATGGCTACACCTTC
clone size: NA; D gene: NA; J gene: TRBJ1-2; V gene: TRBV3-1/TRBV3-2; CDR3 protein: CASSPRGTGGYTF; CDR3 DNA: TGTGCCAGCAGCCCAAGGGGGACGGGTGGCTACACCTTC
clone size: NA; D gene: NA; J gene: TRBJ2-7; V gene: TRBV15; CDR3 protein: CATSRDYGGYEQYF; CDR3 DNA: TGTGCCACCAGCAGAGATTACGGAGGGTACGAGCAGTACTTC
clone size: NA; D gene: TRBD2; J gene: TRBJ2-1; V gene: TRBV4-1; CDR3 protein: CASSQGVLGGGSSYNEQFF; CDR3 DNA: TGCGCCAGCAGCCAAGGGGTTCTCGGCGGGGGTTCCTCCTACAATGAGCAGTTCTTC
clone size: NA; D gene: TRBD2; J gene: TRBJ2-5; V gene: TRBV2; CDR3 protein: CASSEGEKERGVNRETQYF; CDR3 DNA: TGTGCCAGCAGTGAAGGGGAGAAGGAGCGGGGGGTCAATCGGGAGACCCAGTACTTC
clone size: NA; D gene: NA; J gene: TRBJ2-7; V gene: TRBV7-8; CDR3 protein: CASSLLATRRGYEQYF; CDR3 DNA: TGTGCCAGCAGCTTACTAGCCACAAGGAGAGGCTACGAGCAGTACTTC
clone size: NA; D gene: TRBD1; J gene: TRBJ1-4; V gene: TRBV10-2; CDR3 protein: CASSERGRIEKLFF; CDR3 DNA: TGCGCCAGCAGTGAGAGGGGGCGAATTGAAAAACTGTTTTTT
clone size: NA; D gene: NA; J gene: TRBJ1-1; V gene: TRBV19; CDR3 protein: CASSIIADSWLEAFF; CDR3 DNA: TGTGCCAGTAGTATTATCGCCGACAGTTGGTTGGAAGCTTTCTTT
clone size: NA; D gene: NA; J gene: TRBJ1-4; V gene: TRBV5-6; CDR3 protein: CASSLGLGTNEKLFF; CDR3 DNA: TGTGCCAGCAGCCTCGGTCTAGGAACTAATGAAAAACTGTTTTTT
clone size: NA; D gene: NA; J gene: TRBJ1-4; V gene: TRBV6-5; CDR3 protein: CASKWGQPNEKLFF; CDR3 DNA: TGTGCCAGCAAATGGGGACAACCTAATGAAAAACTGTTTTTT
clone size: NA; D gene: NA; J gene: TRBJ1-2; V gene: TRBV4-1; CDR3 protein: CASSQVGNYGYTF; CDR3 DNA: TGCGCCAGCAGCCAAGTCGGGAACTATGGCTACACCTTC
clone size: NA; D gene: NA; J gene: TRBJ1-1; V gene: TRBV30; CDR3 protein: CAWRAGNTEAFF; CDR3 DNA: TGTGCCTGGAGGGCAGGGAACACTGAAGCTTTCTTT
clone size: NA; D gene: NA; J gene: TRBJ1-2; V gene: TRBV12-3/TRBV12-4; CDR3 protein: CASSFSPWGYTF; CDR3 DNA: TGTGCCAGCAGTTTTAGTCCCTGGGGCTACACCTTC
clone size: NA; D gene: NA; J gene: TRBJ2-1; V gene: TRBV21-1; CDR3 protein: CASSKRDRANNEQFF; CDR3 DNA: TGTGCCAGCAGCAAAAGGGACAGGGCTAACAATGAGCAGTTCTTC
clone size: NA; D gene: NA; J gene: TRBJ1-1; V gene: TRBV29-1; CDR3 protein: CSVSAGGELYTEAFF; CDR3 DNA: TGCAGCGTTAGCGCGGGGGGCGAATTGTACACTGAAGCTTTCTTT
clone size: NA; D gene: NA; J gene: TRBJ1-5; V gene: TRBV19; CDR3 protein: CASSIGWGGSSQPQHF; CDR3 DNA: TGTGCCAGTAGTATAGGATGGGGGGGTTCAAGTCAGCCCCAGCATTTT
clone size: NA; D gene: NA; J gene: TRBJ1-2; V gene: TRBV28; CDR3 protein: CASSLIGDNYGYTF; CDR3 DNA: TGTGCCAGCAGTTTAATCGGAGACAACTATGGCTACACCTTC
clone size: NA; D gene: NA; J gene: TRBJ2-7; V gene: TRBV27; CDR3 protein: CASRGTVYEQYF; CDR3 DNA: TGTGCCAGCCGGGGGACAGTTTACGAGCAGTACTTC
clone size: NA; D gene: TRBD1; J gene: TRBJ1-5; V gene: TRBV28; CDR3 protein: CASSLGTGPSYSNQPQHF; CDR3 DNA: TGTGCCAGCAGTTTAGGGACAGGACCTTCCTATAGCAATCAGCCCCAGCATTTT
clone size: NA; D gene: NA; J gene: TRBJ1-1; V gene: TRBV7-8; CDR3 protein: CASSRPLNTEAFF; CDR3 DNA: TGTGCCAGCAGCCGTCCATTGAACACTGAAGCTTTCTTT